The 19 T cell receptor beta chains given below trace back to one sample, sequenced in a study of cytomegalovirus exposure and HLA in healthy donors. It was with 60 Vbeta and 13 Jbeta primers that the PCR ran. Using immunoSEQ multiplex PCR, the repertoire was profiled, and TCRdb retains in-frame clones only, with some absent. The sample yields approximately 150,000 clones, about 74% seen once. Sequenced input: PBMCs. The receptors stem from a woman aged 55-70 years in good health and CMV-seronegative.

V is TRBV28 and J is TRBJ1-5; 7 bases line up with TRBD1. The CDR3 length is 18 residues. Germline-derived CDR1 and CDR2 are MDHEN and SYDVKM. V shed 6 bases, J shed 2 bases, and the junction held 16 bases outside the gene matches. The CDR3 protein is CASRDRQGSAMGNQPQHF. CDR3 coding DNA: TGTGCCAGCAGGGACAGACAGGGTAGTGCGATGGGCAATCAGCCCCAGCATTTT.

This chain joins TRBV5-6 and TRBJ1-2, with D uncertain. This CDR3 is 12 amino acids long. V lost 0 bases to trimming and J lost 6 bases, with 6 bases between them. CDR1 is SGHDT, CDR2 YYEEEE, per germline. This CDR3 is CASSLGPNGYTF. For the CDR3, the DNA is TGTGCCAGCAGCTTGGGTCCCAATGGCTACACCTTC.

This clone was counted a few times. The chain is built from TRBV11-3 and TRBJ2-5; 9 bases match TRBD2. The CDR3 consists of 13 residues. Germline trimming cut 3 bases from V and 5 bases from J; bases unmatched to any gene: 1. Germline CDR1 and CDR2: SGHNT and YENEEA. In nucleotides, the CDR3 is TGTGCCAGCAGCTTGGCGGGGGGGGAGACCCAGTACTTC. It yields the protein CASSLAGGETQYF.

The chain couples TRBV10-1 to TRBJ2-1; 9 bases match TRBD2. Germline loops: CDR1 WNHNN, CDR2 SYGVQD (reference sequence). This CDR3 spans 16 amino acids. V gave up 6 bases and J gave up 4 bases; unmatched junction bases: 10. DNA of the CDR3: TGCGCCAGCAGCCCCAGGGCGGGAGGGCCGTACAATGAGCAGTTCTTC. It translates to CASSPRAGGPYNEQFF.

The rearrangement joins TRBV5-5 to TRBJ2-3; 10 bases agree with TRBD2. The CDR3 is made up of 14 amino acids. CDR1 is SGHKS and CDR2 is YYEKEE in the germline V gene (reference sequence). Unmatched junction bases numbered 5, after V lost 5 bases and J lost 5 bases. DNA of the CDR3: TGTGCCAGCAGTGGGCTAGCGGGAGTAGATACGCAGTATTTT. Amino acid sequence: CASSGLAGVDTQYF.

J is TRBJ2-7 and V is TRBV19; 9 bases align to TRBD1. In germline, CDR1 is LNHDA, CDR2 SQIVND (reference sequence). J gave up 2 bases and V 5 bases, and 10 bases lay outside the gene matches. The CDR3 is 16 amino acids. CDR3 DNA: TGTGCCAGTAGTGGACCCGAGACAGGGGGGACCTACGAGCAGTACTTC. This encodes CASSGPETGGTYEQYF.

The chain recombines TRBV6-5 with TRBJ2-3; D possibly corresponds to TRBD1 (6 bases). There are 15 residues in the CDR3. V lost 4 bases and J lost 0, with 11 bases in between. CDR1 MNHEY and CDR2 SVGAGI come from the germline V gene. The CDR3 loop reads CASSSKGHSTDTQYF. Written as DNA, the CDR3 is TGTGCCAGCAGTTCCAAGGGACACAGCACAGATACGCAGTATTTT.

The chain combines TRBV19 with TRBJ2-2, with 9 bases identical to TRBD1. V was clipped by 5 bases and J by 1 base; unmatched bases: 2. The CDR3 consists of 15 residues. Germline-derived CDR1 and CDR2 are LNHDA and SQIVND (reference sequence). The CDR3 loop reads CASSRQGGNTGELFF. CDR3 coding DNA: TGTGCCAGTAGTCGACAGGGGGGGAACACCGGGGAGCTGTTTTTT.

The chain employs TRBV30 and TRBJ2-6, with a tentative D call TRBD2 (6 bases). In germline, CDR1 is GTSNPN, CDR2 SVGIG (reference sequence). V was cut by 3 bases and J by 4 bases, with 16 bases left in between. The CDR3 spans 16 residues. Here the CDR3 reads CAWRVGGSLGANVLTF. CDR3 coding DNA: TGTGCCTGGAGGGTCGGGGGTTCGTTGGGGGCCAACGTCCTGACTTTC.

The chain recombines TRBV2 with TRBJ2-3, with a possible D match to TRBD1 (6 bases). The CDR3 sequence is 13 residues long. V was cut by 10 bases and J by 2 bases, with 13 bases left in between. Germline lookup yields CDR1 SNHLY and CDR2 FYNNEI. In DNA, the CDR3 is TGTGCCACCCGGGACACCTACACAGATACGCAGTATTTT. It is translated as CATRDTYTDTQYF. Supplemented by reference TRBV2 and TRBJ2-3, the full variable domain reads EPEVTQTPSHQVTQMGQEVILRCVPISNHLYFYWYRQILGQKVEFLVSFYNNEISEKSEIFDDQFSVERPDGSNFTLKIRSTKLEDSAMYFCATRDTYTDTQYFGPGTRLTVL.

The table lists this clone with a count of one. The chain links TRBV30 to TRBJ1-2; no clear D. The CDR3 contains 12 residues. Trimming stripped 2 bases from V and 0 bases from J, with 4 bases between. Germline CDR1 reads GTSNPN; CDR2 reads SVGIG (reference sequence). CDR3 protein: CAWSIANYGYTF. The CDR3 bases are TGTGCCTGGAGTATAGCTAACTATGGCTACACCTTC.

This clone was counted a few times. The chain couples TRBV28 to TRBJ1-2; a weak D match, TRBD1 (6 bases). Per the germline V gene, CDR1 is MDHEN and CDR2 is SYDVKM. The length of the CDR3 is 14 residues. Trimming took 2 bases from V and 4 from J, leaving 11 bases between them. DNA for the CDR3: TGTGCCAGCAGTTTAAGGCAGGGGTCCTATGGCTACACCTTC. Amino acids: CASSLRQGSYGYTF.

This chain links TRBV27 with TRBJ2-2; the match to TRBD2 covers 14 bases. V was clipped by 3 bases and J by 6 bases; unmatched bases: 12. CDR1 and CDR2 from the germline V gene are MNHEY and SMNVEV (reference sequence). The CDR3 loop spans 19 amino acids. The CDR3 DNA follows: TGTGCCAGCAGTTTTACCGGGACTAGCGGGAGTAAAAGCCCCGGGGAGCTGTTTTTT. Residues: CASSFTGTSGSKSPGELFF.

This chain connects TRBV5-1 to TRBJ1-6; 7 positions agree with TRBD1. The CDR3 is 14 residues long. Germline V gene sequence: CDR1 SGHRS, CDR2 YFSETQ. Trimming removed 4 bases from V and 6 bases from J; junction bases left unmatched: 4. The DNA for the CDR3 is TGCGCCAGCAGCCGGGACAGCTCTAATTCACCCCTCCACTTT. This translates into CASSRDSSNSPLHF.

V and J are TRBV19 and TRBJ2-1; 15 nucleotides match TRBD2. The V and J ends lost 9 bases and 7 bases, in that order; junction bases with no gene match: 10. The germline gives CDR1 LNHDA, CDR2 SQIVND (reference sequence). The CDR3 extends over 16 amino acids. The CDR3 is CASRTSGRAGKNEQFF. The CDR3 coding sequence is TGTGCCAGCAGGACTAGCGGGAGGGCTGGGAAGAATGAGCAGTTCTTC.

The CDR3 sequence: CASSLPGSSYEQYF. The CDR3 DNA is TGTGCCAGCAGTTTGCCGGGTAGCTCCTACGAGCAGTACTTC. The chain is built from TRBV28 and TRBJ2-7; D not certain. With 3 bases removed from V and 0 bases from J, the gap between germline ends came to 9 bases. Germline V gene sequence: CDR1 MDHEN, CDR2 SYDVKM. This CDR3 is 14 amino acids long.

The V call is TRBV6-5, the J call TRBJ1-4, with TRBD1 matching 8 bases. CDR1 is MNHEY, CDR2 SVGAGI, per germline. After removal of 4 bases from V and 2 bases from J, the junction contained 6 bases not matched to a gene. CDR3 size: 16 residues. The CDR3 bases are TGTGCCAGCAGTTTACAGGGGGGTGGGACTAATGAAAAACTGTTTTTT. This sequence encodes CASSLQGGGTNEKLFF.

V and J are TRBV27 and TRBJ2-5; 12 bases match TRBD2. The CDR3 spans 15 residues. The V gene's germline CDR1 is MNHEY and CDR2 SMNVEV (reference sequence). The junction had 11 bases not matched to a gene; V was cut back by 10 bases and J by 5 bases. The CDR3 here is CATTSLAGGRETQYF. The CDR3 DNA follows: TGTGCCACCACCTCCCTAGCGGGGGGGCGTGAGACCCAGTACTTC.

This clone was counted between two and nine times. The CDR3 sequence: CASSEERQFYEQYF. CDR3 bases: TGTGCCAGCAGTGAAGAGAGACAGTTCTACGAGCAGTACTTC. The chain has TRBV6-1 and TRBJ2-7; D possibly corresponds to TRBD1 (5 bases). The CDR3 covers 14 residues. The germline V and J ends were trimmed by 1 base and 3 bases, with 10 bases remaining between them. Germline V lookup: CDR1 MNHNS, CDR2 SASEGT.